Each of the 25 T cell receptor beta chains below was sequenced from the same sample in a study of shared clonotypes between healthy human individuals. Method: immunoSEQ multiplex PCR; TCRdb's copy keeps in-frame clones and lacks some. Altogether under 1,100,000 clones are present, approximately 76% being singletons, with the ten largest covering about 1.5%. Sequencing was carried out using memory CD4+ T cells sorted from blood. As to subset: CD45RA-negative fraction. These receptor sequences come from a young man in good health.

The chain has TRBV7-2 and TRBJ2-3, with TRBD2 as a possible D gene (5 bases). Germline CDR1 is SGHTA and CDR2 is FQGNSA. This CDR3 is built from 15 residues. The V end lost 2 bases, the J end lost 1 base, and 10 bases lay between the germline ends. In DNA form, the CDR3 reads TGTGCCAGCAGCTTAACCGGGAAAGGCACAGATACGCAGTATTTT. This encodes CASSLTGKGTDTQYF.

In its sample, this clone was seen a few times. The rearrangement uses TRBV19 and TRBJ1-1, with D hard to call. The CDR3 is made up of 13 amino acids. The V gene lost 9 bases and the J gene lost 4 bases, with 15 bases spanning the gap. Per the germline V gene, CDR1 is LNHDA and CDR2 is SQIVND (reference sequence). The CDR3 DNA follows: TGTGCCAGCGGCGGCGGGCGGGGCACTGAAGCTTTCTTT. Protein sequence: CASGGGRGTEAFF.

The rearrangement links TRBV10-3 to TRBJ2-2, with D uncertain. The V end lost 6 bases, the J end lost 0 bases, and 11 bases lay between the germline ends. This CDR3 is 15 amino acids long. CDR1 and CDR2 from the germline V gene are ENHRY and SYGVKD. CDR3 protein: CAIRTTAPNTGELFF. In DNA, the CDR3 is TGTGCCATCAGAACTACTGCCCCGAACACCGGGGAGCTGTTTTTT.

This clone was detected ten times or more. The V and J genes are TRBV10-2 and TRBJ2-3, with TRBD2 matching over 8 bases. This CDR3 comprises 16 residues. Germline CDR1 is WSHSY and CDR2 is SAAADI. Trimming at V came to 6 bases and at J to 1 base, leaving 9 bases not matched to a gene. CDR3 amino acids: CASRPGTRAGTDTQYF. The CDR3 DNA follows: TGCGCCAGCAGGCCCGGGACTAGAGCAGGCACAGATACGCAGTATTTT.

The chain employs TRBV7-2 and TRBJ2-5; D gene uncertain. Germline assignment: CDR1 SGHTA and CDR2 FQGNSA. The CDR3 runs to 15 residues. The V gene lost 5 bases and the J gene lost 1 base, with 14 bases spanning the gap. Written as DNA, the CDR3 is TGTGCCAGCAGCCCTATGAGCAGCTCCCAAGAGACCCAGTACTTC. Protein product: CASSPMSSSQETQYF.

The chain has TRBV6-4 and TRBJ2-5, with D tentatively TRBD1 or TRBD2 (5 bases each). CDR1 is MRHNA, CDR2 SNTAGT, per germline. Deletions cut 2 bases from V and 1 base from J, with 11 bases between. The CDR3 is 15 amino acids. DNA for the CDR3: TGTGCCAGCAGTGACGACAGAGGAGGCCAAGAGACCCAGTACTTC. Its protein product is CASSDDRGGQETQYF.

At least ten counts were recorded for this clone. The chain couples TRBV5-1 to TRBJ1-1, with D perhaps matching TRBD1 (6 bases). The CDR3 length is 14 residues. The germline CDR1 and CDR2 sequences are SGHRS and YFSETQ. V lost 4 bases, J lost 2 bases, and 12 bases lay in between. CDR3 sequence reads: CASSQRTANTEAFF. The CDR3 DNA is TGCGCCAGCAGCCAGAGGACAGCTAACACTGAAGCTTTCTTT. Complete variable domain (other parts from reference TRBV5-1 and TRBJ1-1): KAGVTQTPRYLIKTRGQQVTLSCSPISGHRSVSWYQQTPGQGLQFLFEYFSETQRNKGNFPGRFSGRQFSNSRSEMNVSTLELGDSALYLCASSQRTANTEAFFGQGTRLTVV.

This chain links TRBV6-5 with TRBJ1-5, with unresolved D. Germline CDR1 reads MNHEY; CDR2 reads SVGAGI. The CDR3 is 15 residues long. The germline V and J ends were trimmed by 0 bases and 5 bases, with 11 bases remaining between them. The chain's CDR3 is CASSYSAGSHQPQHF. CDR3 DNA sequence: TGTGCCAGCAGTTACTCGGCGGGCAGCCATCAGCCCCAGCATTTT.

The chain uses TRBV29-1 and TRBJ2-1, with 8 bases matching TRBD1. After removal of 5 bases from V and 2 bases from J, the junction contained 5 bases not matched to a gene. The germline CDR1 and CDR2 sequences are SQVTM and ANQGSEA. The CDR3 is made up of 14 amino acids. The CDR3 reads CSVIGTGAYNEQFF. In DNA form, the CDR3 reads TGCAGCGTTATTGGGACAGGAGCCTACAATGAGCAGTTCTTC.

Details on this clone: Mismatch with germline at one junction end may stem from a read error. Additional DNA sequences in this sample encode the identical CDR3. In DNA form, the CDR3 reads TGTGCCACCAGCAGAGACCTTAGGCACAGTACTAGCACAGATACTCAGTATTTT. Translating gives CATSRDLRHSTSTDTQYF. The chain has TRBV15 and TRBJ2-3; maybe TRBD2 (6 bases). Germline V gene sequence: CDR1 LNHNV, CDR2 YYDKDF (reference sequence). This CDR3 is 18 amino acids long.

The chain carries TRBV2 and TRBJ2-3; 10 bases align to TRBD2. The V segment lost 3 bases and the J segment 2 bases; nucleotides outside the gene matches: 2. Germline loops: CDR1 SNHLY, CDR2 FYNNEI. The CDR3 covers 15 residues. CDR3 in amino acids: CASSDTSGTTDTQYF. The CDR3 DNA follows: TGTGCCAGCAGTGACACTAGCGGGACCACAGATACGCAGTATTTT.

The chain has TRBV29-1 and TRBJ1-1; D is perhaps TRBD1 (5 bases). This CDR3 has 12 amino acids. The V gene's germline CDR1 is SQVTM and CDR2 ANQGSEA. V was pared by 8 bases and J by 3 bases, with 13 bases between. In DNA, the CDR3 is TGCAGCATCGAGGGGCAGGACACTGAAGCTTTCTTT. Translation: CSIEGQDTEAFF.

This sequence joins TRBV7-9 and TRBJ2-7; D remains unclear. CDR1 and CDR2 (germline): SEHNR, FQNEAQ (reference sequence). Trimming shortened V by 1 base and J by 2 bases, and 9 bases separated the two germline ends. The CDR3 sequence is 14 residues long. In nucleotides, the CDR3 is TGTGCCAGCAGCTTAGGGCCCCGGGCCTACGAGCAGTACTTC. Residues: CASSLGPRAYEQYF.

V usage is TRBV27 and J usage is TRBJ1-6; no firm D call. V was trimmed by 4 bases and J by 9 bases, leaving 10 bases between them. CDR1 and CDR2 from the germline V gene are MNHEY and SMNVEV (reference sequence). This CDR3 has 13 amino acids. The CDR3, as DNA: TGTGCCAGCAGTTCACCGGTGGGTTCACCCCTCCACTTT. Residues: CASSSPVGSPLHF.

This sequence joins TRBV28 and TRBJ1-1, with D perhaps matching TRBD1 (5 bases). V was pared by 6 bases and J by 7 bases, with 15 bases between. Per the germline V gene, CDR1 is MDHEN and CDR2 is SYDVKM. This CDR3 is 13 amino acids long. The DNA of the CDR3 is TGTGCCAGCAGGGGACCTAGCGAGGGTGAAGCTTTCTTT. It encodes CASRGPSEGEAFF.

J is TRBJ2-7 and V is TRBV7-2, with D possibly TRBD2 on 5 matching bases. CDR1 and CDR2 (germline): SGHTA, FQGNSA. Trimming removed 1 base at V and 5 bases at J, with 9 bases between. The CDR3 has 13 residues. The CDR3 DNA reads TGTGCCAGCAGCTTAGACTACGGGAACGAGCAGTACTTC. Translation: CASSLDYGNEQYF.

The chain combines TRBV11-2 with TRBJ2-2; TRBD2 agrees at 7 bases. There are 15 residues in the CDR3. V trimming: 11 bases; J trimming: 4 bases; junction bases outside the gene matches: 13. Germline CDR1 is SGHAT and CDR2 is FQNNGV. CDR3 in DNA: TGTGCCTCCGTCGGGTCTAGCGGAGGCACCGGGGAGCTGTTTTTT. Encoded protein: CASVGSSGGTGELFF.

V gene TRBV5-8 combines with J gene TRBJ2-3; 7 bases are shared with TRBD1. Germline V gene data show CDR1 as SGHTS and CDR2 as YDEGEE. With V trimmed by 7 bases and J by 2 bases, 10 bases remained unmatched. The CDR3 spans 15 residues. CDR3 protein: CASLGTAAYTDTQYF. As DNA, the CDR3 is TGTGCCAGCCTCGGGACAGCAGCCTACACAGATACGCAGTATTTT.

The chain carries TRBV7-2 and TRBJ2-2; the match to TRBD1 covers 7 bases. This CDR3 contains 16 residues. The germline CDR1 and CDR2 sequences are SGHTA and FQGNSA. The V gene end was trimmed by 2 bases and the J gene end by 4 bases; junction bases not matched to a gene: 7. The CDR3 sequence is CASSLRAGGLTGELFF. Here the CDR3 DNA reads TGTGCCAGCAGCTTAAGGGCAGGGGGTCTCACCGGGGAGCTGTTTTTT.

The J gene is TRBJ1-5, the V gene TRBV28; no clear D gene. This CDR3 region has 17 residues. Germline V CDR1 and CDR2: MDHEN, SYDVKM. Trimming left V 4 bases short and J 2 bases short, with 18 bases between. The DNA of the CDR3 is TGTGCCAGCAGTTACCCTGAGGCCCTATGGGGCAATCAGCCCCAGCATTTT. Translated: CASSYPEALWGNQPQHF.

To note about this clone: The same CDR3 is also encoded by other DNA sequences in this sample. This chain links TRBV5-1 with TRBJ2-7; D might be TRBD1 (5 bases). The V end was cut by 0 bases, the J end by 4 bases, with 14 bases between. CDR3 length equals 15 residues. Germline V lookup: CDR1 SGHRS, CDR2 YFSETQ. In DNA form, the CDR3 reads TGCGCCAGCAGCTTGGGAGGCCAGGGAAGGTACGAGCAGTACTTC. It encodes CASSLGGQGRYEQYF.

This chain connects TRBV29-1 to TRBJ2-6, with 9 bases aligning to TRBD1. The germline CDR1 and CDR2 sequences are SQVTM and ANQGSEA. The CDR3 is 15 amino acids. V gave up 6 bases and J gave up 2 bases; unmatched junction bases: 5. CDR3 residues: CSVRGQGTGANVLTF. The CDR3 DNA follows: TGCAGCGTCCGCGGACAGGGGACTGGGGCCAACGTCCTGACTTTC.

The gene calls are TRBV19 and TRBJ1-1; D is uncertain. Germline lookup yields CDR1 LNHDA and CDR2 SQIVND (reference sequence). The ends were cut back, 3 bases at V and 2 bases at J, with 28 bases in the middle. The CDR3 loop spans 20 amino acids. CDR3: CASSMASGLAVKRRNTEAFF. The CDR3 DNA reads TGTGCCAGTAGTATGGCCTCCGGGTTGGCTGTCAAGCGGCGAAACACTGAAGCTTTCTTT.

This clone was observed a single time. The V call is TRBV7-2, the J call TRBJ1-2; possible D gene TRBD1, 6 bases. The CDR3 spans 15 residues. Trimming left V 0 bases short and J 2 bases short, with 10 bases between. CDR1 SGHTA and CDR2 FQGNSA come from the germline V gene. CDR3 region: CASSLASGQNYGYTF. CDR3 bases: TGTGCCAGCAGCTTAGCTTCCGGACAGAACTATGGCTACACCTTC.

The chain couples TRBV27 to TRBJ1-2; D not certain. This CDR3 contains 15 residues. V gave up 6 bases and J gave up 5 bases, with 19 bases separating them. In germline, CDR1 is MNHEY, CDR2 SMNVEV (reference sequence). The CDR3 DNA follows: TGTGCCAGCAGACTCCATAGACTTTCACCTTATGGCTACACCTTC. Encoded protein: CASRLHRLSPYGYTF.